The rows below give T cell receptor beta chains drawn from one sample of a study of blood T cell repertoires in COVID-19. Some clones are missing from TCRdb's copy, which holds only in-frame ones; the method was immunoSEQ multiplex PCR. The table includes fewer than 200,000 clones, 80% detected once. Specimen: peripheral blood. The receptors here all came from a man aged 65 to 85 with active or convalescent COVID-19. CDR3s include the opening cysteine and the closing phenylalanine or tryptophan. Fields, in order: D gene, clone size, J gene, V gene, CDR3 protein, CDR3 DNA. D genes are given only for firm matches. Clone size is not always given. Where it is, it says once, few, many or a class for expanded clones.

NA few TRBJ1-2 TRBV5-1 CASSPGRESNYGYTF TGCGCCAGCAGCCCCGGTAGGGAGTCTAACTATGGCTACACCTTC
NA NA TRBJ2-7 TRBV5-5 CASSPGNRISYEQYF TGTGCCAGCAGCCCCGGAAACAGAATCTCCTACGAGCAGTACTTC
TRBD2 NA TRBJ2-7 TRBV3-1/TRBV3-2 CASSRSLTSGEGDSYEQYF TGTGCCAGCAGCCGCTCGCTGACTAGCGGGGAGGGGGACTCCTACGAGCAGTACTTC
NA NA TRBJ1-6 TRBV28 CASRTPAGPNSPLHF TGTGCCAGCCGAACCCCGGCAGGGCCTAATTCACCCCTCCACTTT
NA NA TRBJ1-1 TRBV14 CASSQRNRMNTEAFF TGTGCCAGCAGCCAACGCAACAGGATGAACACTGAAGCTTTCTTT
NA NA TRBJ1-1 TRBV19 CASSMFQGSTEAFF TGTGCCAGTAGTATGTTTCAGGGTTCCACTGAAGCTTTCTTT
NA NA TRBJ2-5 TRBV3-1/TRBV3-2 CASSQSRGETQYF TGTGCCAGCAGCCAAAGTAGGGGAGAGACCCAGTACTTC
NA NA TRBJ2-7 TRBV9 CASSASALAHEQYF TGTGCCAGCAGCGCTAGCGCTCTCGCCCACGAGCAGTACTTC
NA NA TRBJ1-5 TRBV6-5 CASSFSSNQPQHF TGTGCCAGCAGTTTTTCAAGCAATCAGCCCCAGCATTTT
TRBD1 NA TRBJ2-5 TRBV5-4 CASSFDIGQGVGETQYF TGTGCCAGCAGCTTTGATATCGGACAGGGGGTAGGAGAGACCCAGTACTTC
NA once TRBJ1-1 TRBV7-3 CASSLMSGNTEAFF TGTGCCAGCAGCTTAATGTCAGGGAACACTGAAGCTTTCTTT
TRBD1 NA TRBJ2-5 TRBV29-1 CSVGQGAGETQYF TGCAGCGTCGGACAGGGGGCCGGAGAGACCCAGTACTTC
NA NA TRBJ2-5 TRBV20-1 CSAPGEGTQYF TGCAGTGCGCCAGGGGAGGGGACCCAGTACTTC
NA NA TRBJ2-7 TRBV5-1 CASSASTPHTEQYF TGCGCCAGCAGCGCAAGTACCCCACATACCGAGCAGTACTTC
NA once TRBJ2-7 TRBV4-3 CASSQAWRQASYEQYF TGCGCCAGCAGCCAAGCCTGGAGACAGGCCTCCTACGAGCAGTACTTC
NA NA TRBJ1-3 TRBV2 CASSDAGSGNTIYF TGTGCCAGCAGTGATGCAGGGTCTGGAAACACCATATATTTT